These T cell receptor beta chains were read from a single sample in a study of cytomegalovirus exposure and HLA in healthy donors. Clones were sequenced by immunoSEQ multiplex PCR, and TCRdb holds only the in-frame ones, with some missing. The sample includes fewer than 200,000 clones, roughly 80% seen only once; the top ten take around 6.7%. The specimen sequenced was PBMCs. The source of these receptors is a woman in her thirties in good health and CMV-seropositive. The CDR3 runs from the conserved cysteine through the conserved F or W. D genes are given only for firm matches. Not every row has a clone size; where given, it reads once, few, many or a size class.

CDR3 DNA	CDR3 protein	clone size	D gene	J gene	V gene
TGTGCCTGGAGTGTTACAGGGAAGACGCGCTACACCTTC	CAWSVTGKTRYTF	.	.	TRBJ1-2	TRBV30
TGTGCCAGTAGTATAGATCGGGGACAGCAACGGAACACTGAAGCTTTCTTT	CASSIDRGQQRNTEAFF	.	TRBD1	TRBJ1-1	TRBV19
TGCGCCAGCAGCCAAGAATTTCGGACAGGGAACACCGGGGAGCTGTTTTTT	CASSQEFRTGNTGELFF	.	TRBD1	TRBJ2-2	TRBV4-3
TGTGCCAGCAGTGACCCCCAGCGGGGGGGCCAGCGTAATGAGCAGTTCTTC	CASSDPQRGGQRNEQFF	.	TRBD2	TRBJ2-1	TRBV6-1
TGTGCCAGCAGCCCAGGACAGGGGGAATACAATGAGCAGTTCTTC	CASSPGQGEYNEQFF	.	TRBD1	TRBJ2-1	TRBV27
TGTGCCAGCGTCCGGGACAGGGAGAGAGAAGCTTTCTTT	CASVRDREREAFF	.	TRBD1	TRBJ1-1	TRBV2
TGTGCCAGCAGTCCCTTCGGGGGAGGCACTGAAGCTTTCTTT	CASSPFGGGTEAFF	.	.	TRBJ1-1	TRBV6-5
TGCGCCAGCAGCCAAGTACCGGCGGGAGCGACAGATACGCAGTATTTT	CASSQVPAGATDTQYF	.	TRBD2	TRBJ2-3	TRBV4-1
TGTGCCAGTAGTCCTGGGTCAGGAGAGACCCAGTACTTC	CASSPGSGETQYF	few	.	TRBJ2-5	TRBV19
TGTGCCACCAGCAGAGAGACCGGGACACCAGGATACACTGAAGCTTTCTTT	CATSRETGTPGYTEAFF	once	.	TRBJ1-1	TRBV15
TGTGCCAGCAGTGAATTGGTCGGCAGGGGGAACACTGAAGCTTTCTTT	CASSELVGRGNTEAFF	.	.	TRBJ1-1	TRBV6-1
TGTGCCAGCAGCCGCGAAGGACAGGAGACTTACGAGCAGTACTTC	CASSREGQETYEQYF	.	TRBD1	TRBJ2-7	TRBV4-2
TGTGCCAGCAGCTTCGAAGCGGGGGGGCCTCGAAATGAGCAGTTCTTC	CASSFEAGGPRNEQFF	.	TRBD2	TRBJ2-1	TRBV7-6
TGTGCCAGCAGCTCCCAGGGGGGGGACAGGGGAAATTCACCCCTCCACTTT	CASSSQGGDRGNSPLHF	.	TRBD1	TRBJ1-6	TRBV7-3
TGTGCCAGCAGTGATCGGCAGCGGGGCTTCCTCCATACCTTC	CASSDRQRGFLHTF	.	.	TRBJ1-2	TRBV6-1
TGCAGCGGTTCGGGACAGCCGGCCGGGGAGCTGTTTTTT	CSGSGQPAGELFF	once	TRBD1	TRBJ2-2	TRBV29-1
TGTGCCAGTAGCTCTCTTGGGACAGGGGGAAGTTCACCCCTCCACTTT	CASSSLGTGGSSPLHF	.	TRBD1	TRBJ1-6	TRBV19
TGTGCCAGCAGCCGAAACAGGGGGGACACTGAAGCTTTCTTT	CASSRNRGDTEAFF	.	TRBD1	TRBJ1-1	TRBV14
TGTGCCAGCAGTGAAGATATGGGACAGGGCAATCAGCCCCAGCATTTT	CASSEDMGQGNQPQHF	.	TRBD1	TRBJ1-5	TRBV6-1
TGCGCCAGCAGCCTCCTGGAGGTCAGCTACTCCTACGAGCAGTACTTC	CASSLLEVSYSYEQYF	.	.	TRBJ2-7	TRBV4-1
TGTGCCAGCAGTGAGACCAGGTTAAGCCACGAGCAGTACTTC	CASSETRLSHEQYF	.	.	TRBJ2-7	TRBV6-4
TGTGCCAGCAGCCCCTCTAATCCGTCGGATACGCAGTATTTT	CASSPSNPSDTQYF	.	.	TRBJ2-3	TRBV11-2
TGTGCCAGCAGGGAGAGGACAGGGGGGAACACTGAAGCTTTCTTT	CASRERTGGNTEAFF	few	TRBD1	TRBJ1-1	TRBV7-9
TGTGCCAGCAGTTACTCGGTTGGACAGGCTTCGTACGAGCAGTACTTC	CASSYSVGQASYEQYF	.	TRBD1	TRBJ2-7	TRBV6-5
TGCGCCAGCAGCACGTGGACAGGGGCAGATACGCAGTATTTT	CASSTWTGADTQYF	.	TRBD1	TRBJ2-3	TRBV5-1
TGTGCCAGCAGCTTGGAGGGGGCGATTAACACCATATATTTT	CASSLEGAINTIYF	.	TRBD1	TRBJ1-3	TRBV5-5
TGTGCCAGCAGTGAAGGCGGGGGGCCCTCCTACAATGAGCAGTTCTTC	CASSEGGGPSYNEQFF	.	TRBD2	TRBJ2-1	TRBV2
TGCGCCAGCAGCTTAACAGGGACCTATGGCTACACCTTC	CASSLTGTYGYTF	.	.	TRBJ1-2	TRBV5-1
TGTGCCAGCAGCTCTCCAGGGGGCGGGTGGGGAGAGACCCAGTACTTC	CASSSPGGGWGETQYF	.	TRBD1	TRBJ2-5	TRBV5-4
TGTTCCAGCAGCCCGGGATACTATGGCTACACCTTC	CSSSPGYYGYTF	.	.	TRBJ1-2	TRBV7-9
TGTGCCAGCAGCCACCTCCAGGTTTGGTCCTACAATGAGCAGTTCTTC	CASSHLQVWSYNEQFF	.	.	TRBJ2-1	TRBV11-2
TGTGCCACCAGCAACAGAGCGACAGGAAAGGAGCTGTTTTTT	CATSNRATGKELFF	.	.	TRBJ2-2	TRBV15
TGTGCCAGCAGCGTGACGGGGGATGGGACAGATACGCAGTATTTT	CASSVTGDGTDTQYF	.	.	TRBJ2-3	TRBV9
TGTGCCAGCACCCCGGACAGGGACACCGGGGAGCTGTTTTTT	CASTPDRDTGELFF	.	TRBD1	TRBJ2-2	TRBV7-7
TGTGCCAGTAGGAGGGACAACTATAATTCACCCCTCCACTTT	CASRRDNYNSPLHF	.	.	TRBJ1-6	TRBV19
TGTGCCATCGCAGTTACGGGGGGACCTTCAGGGACCCAGTACTTC	CAIAVTGGPSGTQYF	.	TRBD2	TRBJ2-5	TRBV5-4
TGCGCCAGCAGCCAAGCTTCAGGGTTGGCCATGAACACTGAAGCTTTCTTT	CASSQASGLAMNTEAFF	.	.	TRBJ1-1	TRBV4-1
TGTGCCAGCAGTTTATTTTACGGCTCCTACGAGCAGTACTTC	CASSLFYGSYEQYF	.	.	TRBJ2-7	TRBV27
TGTGCCAGCAGTGAAACCAGCTCCTATAATTCACCCCTCCACTTT	CASSETSSYNSPLHF	.	.	TRBJ1-6	TRBV6-1
TGCGCCAGCAGTTCTACCGGGACAGGGGATTCACCCCTCCACTTT	CASSSTGTGDSPLHF	.	TRBD1	TRBJ1-6	TRBV5-1
TGTGCCATCGAGAGTTACGGCTATGGCTACACCTTC	CAIESYGYGYTF	.	.	TRBJ1-2	TRBV10-3
TGTGCCAGCAGCGTAGGGGACAGGGGGGGTGAAAAACTGTTTTTT	CASSVGDRGGEKLFF	.	TRBD1	TRBJ1-4	TRBV9
TGTGCCAGCAGTAGACAGGGCCTTAATGAAAAACTGTTTTTT	CASSRQGLNEKLFF	.	TRBD1	TRBJ1-4	TRBV6-5
TGTGCCAGTAGTATAATAGGGGGGGATCAGCCCCAGCATTTT	CASSIIGGDQPQHF	.	.	TRBJ1-5	TRBV19
TGTGCCAGCAGCGTAGGAGGGACCGGGGAGCTGTTTTTT	CASSVGGTGELFF	.	.	TRBJ2-2	TRBV9
TGTGCCTGGAACGCAGGGGGCATTGAAAAACTGTTTTTT	CAWNAGGIEKLFF	.	TRBD1	TRBJ1-4	TRBV30
TGTGCCAGCAGTTTCCGACTAGCGGGGGCGAGCACAGATACGCAGTATTTT	CASSFRLAGASTDTQYF	.	TRBD2	TRBJ2-3	TRBV13
TGTGCCATCAGCTTTTCGGGGGATTGGGCTTTCTTT	CAISFSGDWAFF	.	.	TRBJ1-1	TRBV10-3
TGCGCCAGCAGCCAATTACTGGACAGGGACGACACCGGGGAGCTGTTTTTT	CASSQLLDRDDTGELFF	.	TRBD1	TRBJ2-2	TRBV4-3
TGTGCCAGCAGTTACTCACCCAGTTATAATTCACCCCTCCACTTT	CASSYSPSYNSPLHF	.	.	TRBJ1-6	TRBV6-5
TGCGCCAGCAGCTTATGGGGGGACCGGGGGGATGGCTACACCTTC	CASSLWGDRGDGYTF	.	.	TRBJ1-2	TRBV5-1
TGTGCCAGCAGTACAACGGGACAGATAAGCGAAAAACTGTTTTTT	CASSTTGQISEKLFF	.	TRBD1	TRBJ1-4	TRBV28
TGCGCCAGCAGCGGGACAGGGGTTGGGGATGAAAAACTGTTTTTT	CASSGTGVGDEKLFF	.	TRBD1	TRBJ1-4	TRBV10-2
TGTGCCAGCAGCCGGCAGGGTGTGGCTAATGAAAAACTGTTTTTT	CASSRQGVANEKLFF	.	.	TRBJ1-4	TRBV11-1
TGTGCCAGCAGCTTAGAGGACAGGGGGCGCGCCCTCCGGCGGTATGGCTACACCTTC	CASSLEDRGRALRRYGYTF	.	TRBD1	TRBJ1-2	TRBV7-9